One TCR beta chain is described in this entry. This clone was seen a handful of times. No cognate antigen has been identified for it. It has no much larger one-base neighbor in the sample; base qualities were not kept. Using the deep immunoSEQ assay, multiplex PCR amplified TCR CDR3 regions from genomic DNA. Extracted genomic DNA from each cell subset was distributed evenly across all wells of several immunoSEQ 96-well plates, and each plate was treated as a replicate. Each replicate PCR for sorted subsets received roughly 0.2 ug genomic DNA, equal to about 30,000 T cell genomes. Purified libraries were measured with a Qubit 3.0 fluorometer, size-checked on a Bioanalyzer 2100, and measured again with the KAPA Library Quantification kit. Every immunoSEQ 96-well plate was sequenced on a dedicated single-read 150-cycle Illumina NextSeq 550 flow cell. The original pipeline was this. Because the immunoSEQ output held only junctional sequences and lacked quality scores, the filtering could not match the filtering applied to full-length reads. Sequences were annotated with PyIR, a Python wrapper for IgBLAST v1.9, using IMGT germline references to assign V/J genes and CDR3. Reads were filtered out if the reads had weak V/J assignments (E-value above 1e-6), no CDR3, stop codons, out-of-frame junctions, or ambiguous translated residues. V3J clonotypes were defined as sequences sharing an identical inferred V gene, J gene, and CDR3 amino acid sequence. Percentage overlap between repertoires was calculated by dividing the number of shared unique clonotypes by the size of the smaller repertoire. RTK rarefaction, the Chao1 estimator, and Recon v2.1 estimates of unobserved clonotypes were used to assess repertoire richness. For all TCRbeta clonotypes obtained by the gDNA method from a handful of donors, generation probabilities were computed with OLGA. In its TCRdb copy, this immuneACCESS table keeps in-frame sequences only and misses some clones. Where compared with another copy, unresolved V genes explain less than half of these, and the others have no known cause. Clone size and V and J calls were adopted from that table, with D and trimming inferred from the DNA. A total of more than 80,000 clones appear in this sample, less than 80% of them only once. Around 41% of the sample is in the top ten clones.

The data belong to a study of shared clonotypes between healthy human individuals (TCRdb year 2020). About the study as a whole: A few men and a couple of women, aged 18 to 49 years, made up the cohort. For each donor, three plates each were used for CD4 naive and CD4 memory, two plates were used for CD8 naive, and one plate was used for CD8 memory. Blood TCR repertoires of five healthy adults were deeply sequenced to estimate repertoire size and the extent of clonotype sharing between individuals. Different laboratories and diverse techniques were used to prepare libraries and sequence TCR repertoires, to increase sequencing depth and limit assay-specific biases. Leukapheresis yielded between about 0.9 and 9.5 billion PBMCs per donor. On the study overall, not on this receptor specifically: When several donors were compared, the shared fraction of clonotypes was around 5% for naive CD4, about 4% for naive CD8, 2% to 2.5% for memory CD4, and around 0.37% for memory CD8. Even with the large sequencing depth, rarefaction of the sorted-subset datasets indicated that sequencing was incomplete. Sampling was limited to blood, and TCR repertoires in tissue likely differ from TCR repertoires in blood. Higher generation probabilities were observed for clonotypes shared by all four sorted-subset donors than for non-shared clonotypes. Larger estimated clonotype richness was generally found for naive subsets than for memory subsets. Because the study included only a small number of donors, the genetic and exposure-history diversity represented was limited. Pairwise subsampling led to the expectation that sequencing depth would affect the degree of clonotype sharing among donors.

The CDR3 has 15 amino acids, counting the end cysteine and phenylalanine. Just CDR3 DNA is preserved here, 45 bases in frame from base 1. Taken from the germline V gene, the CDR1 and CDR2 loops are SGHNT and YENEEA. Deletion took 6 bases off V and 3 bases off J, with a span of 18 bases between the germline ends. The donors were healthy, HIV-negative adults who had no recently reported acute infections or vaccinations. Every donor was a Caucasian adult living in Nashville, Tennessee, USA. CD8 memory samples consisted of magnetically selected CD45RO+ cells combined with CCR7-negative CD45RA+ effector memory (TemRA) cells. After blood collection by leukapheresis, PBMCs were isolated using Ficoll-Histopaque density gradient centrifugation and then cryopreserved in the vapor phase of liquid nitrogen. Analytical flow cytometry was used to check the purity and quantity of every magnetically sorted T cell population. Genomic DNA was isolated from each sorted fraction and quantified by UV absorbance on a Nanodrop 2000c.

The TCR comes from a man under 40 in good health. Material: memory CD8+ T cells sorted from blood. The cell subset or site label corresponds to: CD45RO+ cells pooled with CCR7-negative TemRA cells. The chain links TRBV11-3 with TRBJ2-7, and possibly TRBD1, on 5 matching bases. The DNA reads TGTGCCAGCAGTCAAAGCCCGACAGCCATCTACGAGCAGTACTTC. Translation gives CASSQSPTAIYEQYF. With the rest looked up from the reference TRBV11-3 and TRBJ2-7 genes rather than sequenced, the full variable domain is EAGVVQSPRYKIIEKKQPVAFWCNPISGHNTLYWYLQNLGQGPELLIRYENEEAVDDSQLPKDRFSAERLKGVDSTLKIQPAELGDSAVYLCASSQSPTAIYEQYFGPGTRLTVT.